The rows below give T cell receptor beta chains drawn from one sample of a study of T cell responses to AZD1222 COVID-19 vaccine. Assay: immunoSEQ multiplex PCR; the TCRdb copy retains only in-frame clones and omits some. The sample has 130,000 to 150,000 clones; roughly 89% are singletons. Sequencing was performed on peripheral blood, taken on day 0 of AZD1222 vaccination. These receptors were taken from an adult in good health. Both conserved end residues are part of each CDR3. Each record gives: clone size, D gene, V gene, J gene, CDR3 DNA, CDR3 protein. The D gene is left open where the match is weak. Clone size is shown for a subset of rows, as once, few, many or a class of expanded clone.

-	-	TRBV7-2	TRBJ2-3	TGTGCCAGCAGCTTGTTAAAGGGGGCAGATACGCAGTATTTT	CASSLLKGADTQYF
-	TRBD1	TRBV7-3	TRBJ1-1	TGTGCCAGCAGCCGTGGGACAGGTGAAGCTTTCTTT	CASSRGTGEAFF
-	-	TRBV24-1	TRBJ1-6	TGTGCCACCAGTGACCGAAGACAGCCTAGCTCCTATAATTCACCCCTCCACTTT	CATSDRRQPSSYNSPLHF
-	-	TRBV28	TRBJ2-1	TGTGCCAGCAGCGGGAGTAGCTCCTACAATGAGCAGTTCTTC	CASSGSSSYNEQFF
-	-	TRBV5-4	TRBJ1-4	TGTGCCAGCAATCGAGGTCGAGATGAAAAACTGTTTTTT	CASNRGRDEKLFF
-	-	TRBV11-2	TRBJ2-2	TGTGCCAGCAGCAACCCAGCAGGAGGACACACCGGGGAGCTGTTTTTT	CASSNPAGGHTGELFF
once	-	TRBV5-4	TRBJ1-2	TGTGCCAGCAGCTTGGATAAGGACGGCTACACCTTC	CASSLDKDGYTF
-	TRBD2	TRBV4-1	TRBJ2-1	TGCGCCAGCAGCCAGCCACTAGCGGCTCTGGGGAATGAGCAGTTCTTC	CASSQPLAALGNEQFF
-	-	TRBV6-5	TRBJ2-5	TGTGCCAGCAGTGACTCGTGGGGCCAAGAGACCCAGTACTTC	CASSDSWGQETQYF
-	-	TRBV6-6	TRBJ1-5	TGTGCCAGCAGCCCCGCGGTTCAGCCCCAGCATTTT	CASSPAVQPQHF
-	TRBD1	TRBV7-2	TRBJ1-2	TGTGCCAGCAGCCCTTGGACAGGGGGCTTGAGTGGCTACACCTTC	CASSPWTGGLSGYTF
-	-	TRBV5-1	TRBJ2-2	TGCGCCAGCAGCTTGAACCCACCTGGGGGTGGCACCGGGGAGCTGTTTTTT	CASSLNPPGGGTGELFF
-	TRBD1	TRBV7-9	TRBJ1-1	TGTGCCAGCAGCGCGGGACAGACCATGAACACTGAAGCTTTCTTT	CASSAGQTMNTEAFF
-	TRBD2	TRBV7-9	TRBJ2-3	TGTGCCAGCAGCTTAGGGGGCCTAGCGGGAAAAGATACGCAGTATTTT	CASSLGGLAGKDTQYF
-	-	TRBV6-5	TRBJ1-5	TGTGCCACCGCAGGGGGCAATCAGCCCCAGCATTTT	CATAGGNQPQHF
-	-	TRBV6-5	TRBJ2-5	TGTGCCAGCTCCCTAGGGGAGACCCAGTACTTC	CASSLGETQYF
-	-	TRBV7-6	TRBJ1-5	TGTGCCAGCGGGGCCGGGGGAGACGGCAATCAGCCCCAGCATTTT	CASGAGGDGNQPQHF
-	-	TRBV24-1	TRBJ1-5	TGTGCCACCAGCCCACCTGGACGGAGCAATCAGCCCCAGCATTTT	CATSPPGRSNQPQHF
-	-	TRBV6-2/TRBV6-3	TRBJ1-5	TGTGCCAGCAGTTATCCGGGCCTCTCTTATCAGCCCCAGCATTTT	CASSYPGLSYQPQHF
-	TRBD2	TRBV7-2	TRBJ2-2	TGTGCCAGCAGCTCATATCGCGGGGGGGCCGGAACCGGGGAGCTGTTTTTT	CASSSYRGGAGTGELFF
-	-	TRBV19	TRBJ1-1	TGTGCCAGTAGTACAGGTGTCGGGCAAGAAGCTTTCTTT	CASSTGVGQEAFF
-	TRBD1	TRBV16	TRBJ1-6	TGTGCCAGCAGCCAATCCGCCAGGGGGCCGGTGCCCCTCCACTTT	CASSQSARGPVPLHF
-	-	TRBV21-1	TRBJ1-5	TGTGCCAGCAGCAAAGAAAGGGACAGCTACTCGAGCAATCAGCCCCAGCATTTT	CASSKERDSYSSNQPQHF
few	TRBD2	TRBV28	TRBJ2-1	TGTGCCAGCAGTCGACCCCCCACTAGCGGGAGATACCATGAGCAGTTCTTC	CASSRPPTSGRYHEQFF
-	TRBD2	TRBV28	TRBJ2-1	TGTGCCAGCAGTTTAACCCGGAAAGTAAGCAGACTAGCGGGGTCCTACAATGAGCAGTTCTTC	CASSLTRKVSRLAGSYNEQFF
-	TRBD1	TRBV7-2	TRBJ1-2	TGTGCCAGCAGCTTAGGACAGGGTTATGGCTACACCTTC	CASSLGQGYGYTF
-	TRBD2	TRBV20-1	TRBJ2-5	TGCAGTGCTAGTAAAGCGGGAGGAGAGACCCAGTACTTC	CSASKAGGETQYF
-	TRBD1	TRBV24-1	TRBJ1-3	TGTGCCACCAGTGATCCCAGGGGGTCTGGAAACACCATATATTTT	CATSDPRGSGNTIYF
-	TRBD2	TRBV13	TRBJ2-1	TGTGCCAGCAGCTCCGCGGGGAGGGGAGGGGAGAACAATGAGCAGTTCTTC	CASSSAGRGGENNEQFF
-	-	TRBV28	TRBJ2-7	TGTGCCAGCAGTTTTAGGGGGTACGAGCAGTACTTC	CASSFRGYEQYF
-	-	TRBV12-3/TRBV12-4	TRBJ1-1	TGTGCCAGCAGTTTGGAGTCCGCTGAAGCTTTCTTT	CASSLESAEAFF
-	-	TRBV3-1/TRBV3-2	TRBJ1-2	TGTGCCAGCAGCCAAGAACAGGACTATGGCTACACCTTC	CASSQEQDYGYTF
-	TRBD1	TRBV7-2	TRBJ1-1	TGTGCCAGCAGCCAAAAAAGGACAGGGAAGCACACTGAAGCTTTCTTT	CASSQKRTGKHTEAFF
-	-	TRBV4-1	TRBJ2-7	TGCGCCAGCCCTTGGGGTTACGAGCAGTACTTC	CASPWGYEQYF
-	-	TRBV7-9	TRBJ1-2	TGTGCCAGCAGTTCAATCTACGCTAACTATGGCTACACCTTC	CASSSIYANYGYTF
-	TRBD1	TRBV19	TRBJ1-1	TGTGCCAGTAGTACCGGGACAGGGGTTGTGGGTGCTGAAGCTTTCTTT	CASSTGTGVVGAEAFF
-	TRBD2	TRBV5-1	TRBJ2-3	TGCGCCAGCAGCCGGGGGACTAGCGGGAGCACAGATACGCAGTATTTT	CASSRGTSGSTDTQYF
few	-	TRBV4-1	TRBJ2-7	TGCGCCAGCAGCTCTCGGGAGAGGGCCTACGAGCAGTACTTC	CASSSRERAYEQYF
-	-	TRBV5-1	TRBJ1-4	TGCGCCAGCAGCTTGGAAACAGGGTATGGGATTCAGAAACTGTTTTTT	CASSLETGYGIQKLFF
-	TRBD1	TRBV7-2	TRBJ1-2	TGTGCCAGCAGCTCGGACAGGGAATGGTGGTATGGCTACACCTTC	CASSSDREWWYGYTF